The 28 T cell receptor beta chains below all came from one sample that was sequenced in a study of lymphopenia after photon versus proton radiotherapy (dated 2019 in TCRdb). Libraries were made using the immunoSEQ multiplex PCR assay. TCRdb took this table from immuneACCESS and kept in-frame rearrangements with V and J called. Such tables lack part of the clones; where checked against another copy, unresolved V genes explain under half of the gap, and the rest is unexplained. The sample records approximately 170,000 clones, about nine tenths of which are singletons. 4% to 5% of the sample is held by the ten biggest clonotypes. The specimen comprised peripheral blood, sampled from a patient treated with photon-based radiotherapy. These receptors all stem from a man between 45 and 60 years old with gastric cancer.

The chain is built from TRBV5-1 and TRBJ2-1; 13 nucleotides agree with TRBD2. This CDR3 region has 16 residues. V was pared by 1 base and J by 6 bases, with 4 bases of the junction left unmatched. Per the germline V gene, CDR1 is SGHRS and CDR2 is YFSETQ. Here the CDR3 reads CASSLIRLAGGNEQFF. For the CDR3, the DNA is TGCGCCAGCAGCTTGATTCGACTAGCGGGAGGCAATGAGCAGTTCTTC.

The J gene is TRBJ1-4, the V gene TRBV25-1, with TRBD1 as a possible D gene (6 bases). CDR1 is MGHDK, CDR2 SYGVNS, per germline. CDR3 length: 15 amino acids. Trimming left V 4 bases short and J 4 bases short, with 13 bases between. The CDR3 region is CASSGGLPGNEKLFF. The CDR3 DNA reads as TGTGCCAGCAGTGGGGGGCTCCCGGGTAATGAAAAACTGTTTTTT.

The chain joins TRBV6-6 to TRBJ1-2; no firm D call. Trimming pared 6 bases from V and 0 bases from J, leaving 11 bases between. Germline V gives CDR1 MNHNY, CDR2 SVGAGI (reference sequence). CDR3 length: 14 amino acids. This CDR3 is CASRMNSPNYGYTF. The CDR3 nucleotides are TGTGCCAGCAGGATGAATAGCCCTAACTATGGCTACACCTTC.

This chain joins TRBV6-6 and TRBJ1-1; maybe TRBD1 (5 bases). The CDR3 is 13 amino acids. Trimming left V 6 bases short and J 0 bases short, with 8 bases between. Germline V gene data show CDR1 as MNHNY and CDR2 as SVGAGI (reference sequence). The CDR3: CASRPRVNTEAFF. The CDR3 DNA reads TGTGCCAGCAGACCCAGGGTGAACACTGAAGCTTTCTTT.

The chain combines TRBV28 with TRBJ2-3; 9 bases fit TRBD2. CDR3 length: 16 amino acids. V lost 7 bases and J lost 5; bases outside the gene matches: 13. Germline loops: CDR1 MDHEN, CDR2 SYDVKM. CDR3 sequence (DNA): TGTGCCAGCACTACACCTCTAGCGGGACGTGGAGATACGCAGTATTTT. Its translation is CASTTPLAGRGDTQYF.

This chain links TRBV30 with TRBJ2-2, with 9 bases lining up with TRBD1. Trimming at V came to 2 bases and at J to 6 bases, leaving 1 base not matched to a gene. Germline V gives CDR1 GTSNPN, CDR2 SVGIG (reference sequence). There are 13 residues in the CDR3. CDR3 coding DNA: TGTGCCTGGAGTCGACAGGGGGCCGGGGAGCTGTTTTTT. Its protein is CAWSRQGAGELFF.

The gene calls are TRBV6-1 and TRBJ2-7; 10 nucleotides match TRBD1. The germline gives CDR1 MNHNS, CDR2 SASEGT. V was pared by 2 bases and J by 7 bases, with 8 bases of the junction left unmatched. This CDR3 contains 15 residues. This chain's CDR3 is CASSEFGTGVDEQYF. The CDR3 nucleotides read TGTGCCAGCAGTGAATTTGGGACAGGGGTGGATGAGCAGTACTTC.

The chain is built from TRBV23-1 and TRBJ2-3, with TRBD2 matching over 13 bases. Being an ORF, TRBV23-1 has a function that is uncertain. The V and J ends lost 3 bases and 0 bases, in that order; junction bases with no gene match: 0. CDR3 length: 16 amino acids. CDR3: CASSQGLAGSTDTQYF. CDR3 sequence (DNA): TGCGCCAGCAGTCAGGGACTAGCGGGAAGCACAGATACGCAGTATTTT.

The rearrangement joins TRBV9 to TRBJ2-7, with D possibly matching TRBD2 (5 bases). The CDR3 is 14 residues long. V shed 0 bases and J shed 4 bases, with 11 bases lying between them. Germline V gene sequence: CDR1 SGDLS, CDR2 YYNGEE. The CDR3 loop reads CASSVGESLYEQYF. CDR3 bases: TGTGCCAGCAGCGTAGGGGAGAGCCTTTACGAGCAGTACTTC. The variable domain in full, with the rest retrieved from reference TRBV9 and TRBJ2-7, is DSGVTQTPKHLITATGQRVTLRCSPRSGDLSVYWYQQSLDQGLQFLIQYYNGEERAKGNILERFSAQQFPDLHSELNLSSLELGDSALYFCASSVGESLYEQYFGPGTRLTVT.

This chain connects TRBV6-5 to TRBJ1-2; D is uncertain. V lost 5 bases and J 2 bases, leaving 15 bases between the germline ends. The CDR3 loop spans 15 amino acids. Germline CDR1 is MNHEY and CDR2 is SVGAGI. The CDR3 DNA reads TGTGCCAGCAGTCCCAACACACCGCGGAACTATGGCTACACCTTC. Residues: CASSPNTPRNYGYTF.

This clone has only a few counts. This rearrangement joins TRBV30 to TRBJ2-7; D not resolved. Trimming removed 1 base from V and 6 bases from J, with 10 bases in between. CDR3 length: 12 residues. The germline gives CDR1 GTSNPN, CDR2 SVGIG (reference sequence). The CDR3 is CAWSDRRAEQYF. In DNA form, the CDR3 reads TGTGCCTGGAGTGACCGCCGGGCCGAGCAGTACTTC. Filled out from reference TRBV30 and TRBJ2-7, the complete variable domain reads SQTIHQWPATLVQPVGSPLSLECTVEGTSNPNLYWYRQAAGRGLQLLFYSVGIGQISSEVPQNLSASRPQDRQFILSSKKLLLSDSGFYLCAWSDRRAEQYFGPGTRLTVT.

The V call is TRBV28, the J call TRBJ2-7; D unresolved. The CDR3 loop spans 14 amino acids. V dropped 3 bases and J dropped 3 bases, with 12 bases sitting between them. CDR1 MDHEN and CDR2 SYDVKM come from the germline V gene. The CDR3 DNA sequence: TGTGCCAGCAGTTTTCGGACCTATATCTACGAGCAGTACTTC. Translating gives CASSFRTYIYEQYF.

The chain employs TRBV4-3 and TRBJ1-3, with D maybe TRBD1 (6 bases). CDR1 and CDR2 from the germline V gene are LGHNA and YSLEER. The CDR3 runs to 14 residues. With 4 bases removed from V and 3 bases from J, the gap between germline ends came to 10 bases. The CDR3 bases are TGCGCCAGCAGCCCTCGACAGGTTGGAAACACCATATATTTT. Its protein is CASSPRQVGNTIYF.

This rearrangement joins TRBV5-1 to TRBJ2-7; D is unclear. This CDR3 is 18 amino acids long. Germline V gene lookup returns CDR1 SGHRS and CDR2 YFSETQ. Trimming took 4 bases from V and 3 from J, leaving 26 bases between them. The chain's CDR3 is CASSNDAPAARKGYEQYF. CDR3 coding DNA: TGCGCCAGCAGCAATGATGCCCCGGCGGCGAGAAAGGGCTACGAGCAGTACTTC.

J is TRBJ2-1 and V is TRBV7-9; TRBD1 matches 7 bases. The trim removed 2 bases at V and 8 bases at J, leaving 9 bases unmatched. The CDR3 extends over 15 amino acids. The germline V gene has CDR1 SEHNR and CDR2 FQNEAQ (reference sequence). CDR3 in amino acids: CASSLMATGRHEQFF. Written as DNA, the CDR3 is TGTGCCAGCAGCTTAATGGCGACAGGGCGTCATGAGCAGTTCTTC.

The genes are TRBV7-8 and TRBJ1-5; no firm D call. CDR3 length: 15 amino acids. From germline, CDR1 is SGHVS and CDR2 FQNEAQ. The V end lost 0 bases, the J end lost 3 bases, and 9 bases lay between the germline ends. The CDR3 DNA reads TGTGCCAGCAGCTTAGCAGCGGGGAACAATCAGCCCCAGCATTTT. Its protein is CASSLAAGNNQPQHF.

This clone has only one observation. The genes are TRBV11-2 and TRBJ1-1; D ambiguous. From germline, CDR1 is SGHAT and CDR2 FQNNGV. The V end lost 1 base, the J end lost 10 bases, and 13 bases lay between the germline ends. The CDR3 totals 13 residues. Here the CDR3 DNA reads TGTGCCAGCAGCTTAGGAGGGCCGGGAGGAGCTTTCTTT. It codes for CASSLGGPGGAFF.

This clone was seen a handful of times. CDR3 sequence (DNA): TGTGCCAGCAGCCCACCTCTAAGGACAGGGGGTACCAGGCATGGCTACACCTTC. This translates into CASSPPLRTGGTRHGYTF. V usage is TRBV7-8 and J usage is TRBJ1-2; 10 bases align to TRBD1. CDR3 length: 18 amino acids. Germline V gene sequence: CDR1 SGHVS, CDR2 FQNEAQ. V was clipped by 5 bases and J by 6 bases; unmatched bases: 18.

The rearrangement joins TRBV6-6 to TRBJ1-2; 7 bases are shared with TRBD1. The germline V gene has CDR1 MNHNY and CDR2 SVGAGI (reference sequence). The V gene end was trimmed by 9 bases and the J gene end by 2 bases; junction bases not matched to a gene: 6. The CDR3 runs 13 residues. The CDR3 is CASKGQLNYGYTF. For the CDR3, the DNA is TGTGCCAGTAAGGGACAGCTCAACTATGGCTACACCTTC.

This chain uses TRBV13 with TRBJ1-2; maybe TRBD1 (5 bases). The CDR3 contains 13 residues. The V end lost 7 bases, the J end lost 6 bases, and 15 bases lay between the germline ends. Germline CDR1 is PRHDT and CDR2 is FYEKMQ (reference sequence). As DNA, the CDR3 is TGTGCCAGCACGGGACCATCCCCGGATGGCTACACCTTC. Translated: CASTGPSPDGYTF.

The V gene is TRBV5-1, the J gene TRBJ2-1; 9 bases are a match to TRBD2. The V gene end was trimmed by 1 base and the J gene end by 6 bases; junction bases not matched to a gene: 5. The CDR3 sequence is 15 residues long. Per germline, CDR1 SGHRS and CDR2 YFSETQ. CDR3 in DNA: TGCGCCAGCAGCTTGACAGCGGGAGGCGCCAATGAGCAGTTCTTC. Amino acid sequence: CASSLTAGGANEQFF.

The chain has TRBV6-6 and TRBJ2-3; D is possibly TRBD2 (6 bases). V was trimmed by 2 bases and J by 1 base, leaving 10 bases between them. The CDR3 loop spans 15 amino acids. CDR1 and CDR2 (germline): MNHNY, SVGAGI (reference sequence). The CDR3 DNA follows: TGTGCCAGCAGTTACAGGCGGGAAGGCACAGATACGCAGTATTTT. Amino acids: CASSYRREGTDTQYF.

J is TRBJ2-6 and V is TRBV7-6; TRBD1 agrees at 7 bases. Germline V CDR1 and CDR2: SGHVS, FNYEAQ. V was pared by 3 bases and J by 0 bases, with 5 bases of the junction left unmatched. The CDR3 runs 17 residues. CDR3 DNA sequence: TGTGCCAGCAGCTTTTCGACAGGGAGCTCTGGGGCCAACGTCCTGACTTTC. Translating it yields CASSFSTGSSGANVLTF.

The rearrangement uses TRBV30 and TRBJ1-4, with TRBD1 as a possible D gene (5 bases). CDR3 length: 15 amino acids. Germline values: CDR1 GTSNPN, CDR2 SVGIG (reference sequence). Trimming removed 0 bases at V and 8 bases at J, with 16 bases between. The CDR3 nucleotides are TGTGCCTGGAGTGTACTTGGAGGGGCAGCGGAAAAACTGTTTTTT. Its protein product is CAWSVLGGAAEKLFF.

CDR3 sequence (DNA): TGTGCCAGCAGAGAATTCCATTCGGTACTAGCGGGAGGGCCGGAGACCCAGTACTTC. This translates into CASREFHSVLAGGPETQYF. The rearrangement joins TRBV2 to TRBJ2-5; 13 bases match TRBD2. The CDR3 is 19 amino acids. Germline V gene data show CDR1 as SNHLY and CDR2 as FYNNEI. Trimming took 6 bases from V and 5 from J; bases not matched to a gene: 18.

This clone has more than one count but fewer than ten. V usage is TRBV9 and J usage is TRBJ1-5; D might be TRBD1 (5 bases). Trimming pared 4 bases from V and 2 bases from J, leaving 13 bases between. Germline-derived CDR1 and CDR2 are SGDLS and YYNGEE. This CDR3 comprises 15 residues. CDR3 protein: CASSPQGLGNQPQHF. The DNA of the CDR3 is TGTGCCAGCAGCCCCCAGGGACTGGGCAATCAGCCCCAGCATTTT.

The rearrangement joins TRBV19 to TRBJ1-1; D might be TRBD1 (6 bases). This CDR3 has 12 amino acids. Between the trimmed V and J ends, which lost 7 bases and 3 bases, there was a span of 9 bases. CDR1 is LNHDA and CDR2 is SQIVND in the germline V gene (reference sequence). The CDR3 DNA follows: TGTGCCAGTAATCACAGGGACACTGAAGCTTTCTTT. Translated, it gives CASNHRDTEAFF.

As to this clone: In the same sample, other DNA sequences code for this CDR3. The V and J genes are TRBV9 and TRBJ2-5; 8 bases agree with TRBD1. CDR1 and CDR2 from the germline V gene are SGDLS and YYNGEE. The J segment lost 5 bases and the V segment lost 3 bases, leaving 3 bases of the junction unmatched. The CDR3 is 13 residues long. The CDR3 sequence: CASSARGQETQYF. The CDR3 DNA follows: TGTGCCAGCAGCGCCAGGGGGCAGGAGACCCAGTACTTC.